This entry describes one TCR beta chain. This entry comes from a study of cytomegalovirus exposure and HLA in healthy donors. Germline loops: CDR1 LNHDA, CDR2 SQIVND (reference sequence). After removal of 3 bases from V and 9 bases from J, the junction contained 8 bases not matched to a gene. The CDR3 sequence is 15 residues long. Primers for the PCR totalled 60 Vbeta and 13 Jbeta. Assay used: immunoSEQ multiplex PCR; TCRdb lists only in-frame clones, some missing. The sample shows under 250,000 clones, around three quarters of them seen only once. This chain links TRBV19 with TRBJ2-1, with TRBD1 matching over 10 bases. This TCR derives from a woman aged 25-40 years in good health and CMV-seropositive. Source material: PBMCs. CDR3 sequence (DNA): TGTGCCAGTAGTATCACAGGGACAGGGGCGCGTGAGCAGTTCTTC. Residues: CASSITGTGAREQFF.